This is a list of T cell receptor beta chains from one sample in a study of response to subunit inactivated influenza vaccine. TCRdb recomputed calls from the RT-PCR reads with MiXCR, one row per CDR3 protein. The sample has roughly 500,000 distinct CDR3 sequences; 15% to 20% are singletons. The input for sequencing was CD4+ T cells sorted from PBMCs, taken 23 to 25 months after vaccination. These receptors originate from a man aged 45 to 75 who received an inactivated influenza vaccine. CDR3s leave out the opening cysteine and the closing phenylalanine or tryptophan. Some rows have no size entry. The others give once, few or many, or a class for an expanded clone.

V: TRBV5-1
size: .
CDR3: ASTVAPARAVETQY

V: TRBV5-4
size: few
CDR3: ASSIQGWGTEAF

V: TRBV6-5
size: .
CDR3: ASSYSFNRGSGNTIY

V: TRBV2
size: .
CDR3: ASSKIPTSGDGDTQY

V: TRBV29-1
size: few
CDR3: SVSGNPTDTQY

V: TRBV6-5
size: few
CDR3: ASSYVFHLVGGNQPQH

V: TRBV11-3
size: .
CDR3: ASTTYGGELF

V: TRBV20-1
size: .
CDR3: RVGQGGRSNTEAF

V: TRBV4-2
size: .
CDR3: ASSVGTDENIQY

V: TRBV6-5
size: few
CDR3: ASSWRDRGDSGELF